Reported below is one T cell receptor (beta chain). Antigen: not known. The sample is drawn from a study of T cell clonotyping in hematopoietic cell transplantation. Using immunoSEQ multiplex PCR, the repertoire was profiled, and TCRdb retains in-frame clones only, with some absent. The table has about 5,000 clones, roughly 29% seen once; the top ten hold approximately 14%. The germline CDR1 and CDR2 sequences are SQVTM and ANQGSEA. V lost 0 bases, J lost 1 base, and 12 bases lay in between. The length of the CDR3 is 15 residues. Study-wide findings and caveats: Without cell sorting, CD4 versus CD8 contributions remain unresolved.

This receptor was identified in a male patient between 40 and 49 years old who had an allogeneic stem cell transplant from an unrelated donor, so the T cells may come from the graft donor. Some clones in this sample may be carry-over from other donors' samples. The V gene is TRBV29-1, the J gene TRBJ1-1; D is unresolved. The sample here was peripheral blood mononuclear cells, taken 180 days after allogeneic stem cell transplant. The CDR3 DNA sequence: TGCAGCGTTGAAGATTTCAGGCCGGGGAACACTGAAGCTTTCTTT. Amino acids: CSVEDFRPGNTEAFF.